Listed below are T cell receptor beta chains from one sample, sequenced in a study of human T cells and chemical hapten exposure. TCRdb used MiXCR to reprocess the RACE reads, holding one entry per CDR3 protein. Of roughly 130,000 distinct CDR3 sequences in the sample, 10% to 12% were seen once. The source material was whole blood, sampled in connection with sensitization to the hapten diphenylcyclopropenone (DPC). The receptors stem from a woman between 45 and 65 years old with alopecia areata. Some clones in this sample may be carry-over from other donors' samples. Both conserved end residues are part of each CDR3.

>TRBJ2-5|TRBV12-3/TRBV12-4
CASSLSYRGQTQETQYF
>TRBJ1-3|TRBV6-5
CASSPPGPRSGNTIYF
>TRBJ1-6|TRBV2
CASGGHSRPLNF
>TRBJ1-5|TRBV5-1
CASSLDTGRNQPQHF
>TRBJ2-7|TRBV7-9
CASTAPSGSSYEQYF
>TRBJ1-1|TRBV7-2
CASSGGRDRGSEAFF
>TRBJ1-1|TRBV10-3
CAISGGPEAFF
>TRBJ2-5|TRBV3-1
CASSLRRGGDGQEETQYF
>TRBJ2-7|TRBV2
CASAASALAYEQYF
>TRBJ2-5|TRBV29-1
CSAVRGSTLQETQYF
>TRBJ2-3|TRBV12-3/TRBV12-4
CASSLIATWAFGRRPSPDTQYF
>TRBJ2-7|TRBV6-6
CASSSGGSGEQYF
>TRBJ2-1|TRBV7-2
CASSFRAGERSDEQFF
>TRBJ1-2|TRBV24-1
CATSEQGYSYTF
>TRBJ2-5|TRBV25-1
CASSDTGFGETQYF
>TRBJ2-5|TRBV10-2
CASSVRGKETQYF
>TRBJ2-3|TRBV3-1
CASSQLRARGTDTQYF
>TRBJ2-3|TRBV27
CAVEGEADTQYF
>TRBJ2-3|TRBV9
CASSVENRGLAGADTQYF
>TRBJ2-3|TRBV2
CASSVRRDYPDTQYF
>TRBJ1-3|TRBV2
CASSVQGISGSTIYF
>TRBJ2-5|TRBV18
CASLHSYQETQYF
>TRBJ1-4|TRBV6-1
CASSEFEKLFF
>TRBJ1-1|TRBV28
CASSTQQGLKTEAFF
>TRBJ1-5|TRBV2
CASSEAHQPQHF
>TRBJ2-5|TRBV7-2
CASSLEGSGVTQYF
>TRBJ2-1|TRBV24-1
CATSGRLENEQFF
>TRBJ1-2|TRBV29-1
CSVDRVGGYTF
>TRBJ1-2|TRBV3-1
CASSPGLYGYTF
>TRBJ2-2|TRBV29-1
CSVVVPNTGELFF
>TRBJ1-5|TRBV13
CASSSQGTGGESNQPQHF
>TRBJ2-6|TRBV6-1
CASSELGGANVLTF
>TRBJ2-3|TRBV29-1
CSVRLGDTQYF
>TRBJ1-2|TRBV12-5
CASGGPNYGYTF
>TRBJ1-2|TRBV4-1
CASSQDWPGERGYTF
>TRBJ1-1|TRBV12-3/TRBV12-4
CASSLGGTLNTEAFF
>TRBJ2-7|TRBV20-1
CSATKPRQVYEQYF
>TRBJ2-3|TRBV4-3
CASSQETVSSTDTQYF
>TRBJ2-1|TRBV15
CATSRGDRGFDEQFF
>TRBJ2-5|TRBV29-1
CSGGNRGLETQYF
>TRBJ1-6|TRBV6-6
CASSFGQGYNSPLHF
>TRBJ1-3|TRBV5-1
CASSMTGGGGNTIYF
>TRBJ2-6|TRBV6-5
CASSPGEFSGANVLTF
>TRBJ1-3|TRBV7-8
CASSGYGTNSGNTIYF